This is a list of T cell receptor beta chains from one sample in a study of blood T cell repertoires in COVID-19. Clones were sequenced by immunoSEQ multiplex PCR, and TCRdb holds only the in-frame ones, with some missing. There are 40,000 to 60,000 clones in the sample; roughly 83% occur only once, and about 4.3% lies in the top ten. Sequenced: peripheral blood. Source of these receptors: a man aged 50-60 years with active COVID-19. CDR3s include the opening cysteine and the closing phenylalanine or tryptophan. The D gene is left open where the match is weak. Size values are once, few and many counts, or a class for expanded clones, and some rows have none.

j_gene	d_gene	v_gene	abundance	CDR3aa	CDR3nt
TRBJ2-3	-	TRBV21-1	few	CASSKGPPGVPRIRTYTQYF	TGTGCCAGCAGCAAAGGACCCCCGGGGGTTCCCAGGATACGTACATATACGCAGTATTTT
TRBJ1-1	-	TRBV5-8	once	CASASGTEAFF	TGTGCCAGCGCCTCGGGGACTGAAGCTTTCTTT
TRBJ2-6	-	TRBV6-2/TRBV6-3	-	CASSYFGSGANVLTF	TGTGCCAGCAGTTACTTCGGCTCTGGGGCCAACGTCCTGACTTTC
TRBJ2-1	TRBD1	TRBV10-3	-	CAISERGQGGYNEQFF	TGTGCCATCAGTGAAAGGGGACAGGGGGGGTACAATGAGCAGTTCTTC
TRBJ2-2	-	TRBV5-1	once	CASLGPMGDGELFF	TGCGCCAGCCTCGGACCCATGGGAGACGGGGAGCTGTTTTTT
TRBJ1-5	TRBD1	TRBV29-1	-	CSVCDRVDSNQPQHF	TGCAGCGTCTGCGACAGGGTAGATAGCAATCAGCCCCAGCATTTT
TRBJ2-7	-	TRBV19	once	CASSIVGPSYEQYF	TGTGCCAGTAGTATCGTGGGGCCCTCCTACGAGCAGTACTTC
TRBJ2-3	-	TRBV13	-	CASSFAALDTQYF	TGTGCCAGCAGCTTTGCGGCCCTAGATACGCAGTATTTT
TRBJ2-5	-	TRBV6-6	few	CASSYSIAVGAETQYF	TGTGCCAGCAGTTACTCCATAGCGGTGGGTGCGGAGACCCAGTACTTC
TRBJ2-5	TRBD2	TRBV5-1	-	CASRSRLAGGMEETQYF	TGCGCCAGCAGAAGCCGACTAGCGGGGGGGATGGAGGAGACCCAGTACTTC
TRBJ1-6	-	TRBV29-1	once	CSVKQDYNSPLHF	TGCAGCGTGAAACAGGACTATAATTCACCCCTCCACTTT
TRBJ2-7	-	TRBV7-2	once	CASSLKGPYEQYF	TGTGCCAGCAGCTTAAAGGGGCCCTACGAGCAGTACTTC
TRBJ2-1	-	TRBV5-1	-	CASSSPGGPTNEQFF	TGCGCCAGCAGCTCCCCCGGTGGGCCAACCAATGAGCAGTTCTTC
TRBJ2-1	TRBD2	TRBV18	-	CASSPLLAGAIYNEQFF	TGTGCCAGCTCACCCCTTCTAGCGGGGGCGATCTACAATGAGCAGTTCTTC
TRBJ2-2	-	TRBV13	-	CASSSGTPPTGELFF	TGTGCCAGCAGCTCCGGGACTCCCCCCACCGGGGAGCTGTTTTTT
TRBJ2-3	TRBD2	TRBV18	-	CASSPQGLGGDTQYF	TGTGCCAGCTCACCACAGGGACTAGGTGGAGATACGCAGTATTTT
TRBJ2-1	TRBD2	TRBV11-3	-	CASSHGGASYNEQFF	TGTGCCAGCAGCCACGGGGGGGCCTCCTACAATGAGCAGTTCTTC
TRBJ2-1	-	TRBV7-2	-	CASSLARYNEQFF	TGTGCCAGCAGCTTAGCGCGGTACAATGAGCAGTTCTTC
TRBJ2-7	-	TRBV25-1	-	CASSAVYEQYF	TGTGCCAGCAGTGCAGTATACGAGCAGTACTTC
TRBJ1-1	-	TRBV18	-	CASSKTENTEAFF	TGTGCCAGCTCAAAGACAGAGAACACTGAAGCTTTCTTT
TRBJ2-3	TRBD2	TRBV11-3	-	CASSLGTSQADTQYF	TGTGCCAGCAGCTTAGGGACTAGCCAGGCAGATACGCAGTATTTT
TRBJ1-1	TRBD1	TRBV28	-	CASIRPGGGTEAFF	TGTGCCAGCATCCGTCCAGGGGGCGGAACTGAAGCTTTCTTT
TRBJ2-1	TRBD1	TRBV5-4	-	CASSLAGGRNEQFF	TGTGCCAGCAGCTTGGCAGGGGGTAGGAATGAGCAGTTCTTC
TRBJ2-3	-	TRBV19	-	CASSETTDTQYF	TGTGCCAGTAGTGAGACAACAGATACGCAGTATTTT
TRBJ2-7	TRBD2	TRBV7-6	-	CASSLFTGTRNHEQYF	TGTGCCAGCAGCTTATTTACAGGGACTAGGAATCACGAGCAGTACTTC
TRBJ1-2	-	TRBV19	-	CASSIRDRPSGYTF	TGTGCCAGTAGTATCCGCGACAGGCCGTCTGGCTACACCTTC
TRBJ1-5	TRBD1	TRBV6-5	-	CASSSDRVNQPQHF	TGTGCCAGCAGTTCGGACAGGGTCAATCAGCCCCAGCATTTT
TRBJ2-2	-	TRBV19	-	CASSLAANTGELFF	TGTGCCAGTAGTTTAGCCGCGAACACCGGGGAGCTGTTTTTT
TRBJ2-7	TRBD2	TRBV11-2	-	CASSATSGAIYEQYF	TGTGCCAGCAGCGCGACTAGCGGGGCAATCTACGAGCAGTACTTC
TRBJ2-2	TRBD2	TRBV24-1	-	CATTTSGATNTGELFF	TGTGCCACCACGACTAGCGGGGCGACGAACACCGGGGAGCTGTTTTTT
TRBJ2-7	TRBD1	TRBV10-2	-	CASRDQGQGLYEQYF	TGCGCCAGCAGGGATCAGGGACAGGGATTATACGAGCAGTACTTC
TRBJ2-3	-	TRBV5-1	-	CASSLGLASSTDTQYF	TGCGCCAGCAGCTTGGGATTAGCGTCGAGCACAGATACGCAGTATTTT
TRBJ1-6	-	TRBV11-2	-	CASSLSLAEGSPLHF	TGTGCCAGCAGCTTAAGCCTGGCGGAGGGTTCACCCCTCCACTTT
TRBJ2-1	-	TRBV4-1	few	CASSQEDRPNNEQFF	TGCGCCAGCAGCCAAGAAGACAGGCCGAACAATGAGCAGTTCTTC
TRBJ1-5	TRBD1	TRBV27	-	CASSLGGKGNQPQHF	TGTGCCAGCAGCTTAGGGGGCAAGGGCAATCAGCCCCAGCATTTT
TRBJ1-2	TRBD1	TRBV7-8	-	CASSPGQDSYGYTF	TGTGCCAGCAGCCCCGGACAGGACTCTTATGGCTACACCTTC